This paragraph covers one T cell receptor beta chain sequence. Its antigen is currently unknown. This sample is part of a study of shared clonotypes between healthy human individuals. The study's findings and limits: Clonotype sharing across donors was expected to vary with sequencing depth. A limitation of the genetic and exposure-history diversity represented arose from few donors. Some clonotypes were shared by all four sorted-subset donors, while others were not shared. The non-shared ones had lower generation probabilities than the shared ones.

Here immunoSEQ multiplex PCR was the method, and the copy in TCRdb shows in-frame clones only, minus some. Of about 2.3 million clones in the sample, about nine tenths were seen once. This CDR3 has 14 residues. CDR1 LNHDA and CDR2 SQIVND come from the germline V gene (reference sequence). Trimming stripped 4 bases from V and 1 base from J, with 10 bases between. The sequenced sample consisted of naive CD4+ T cells from PBMCs. Subset reported: CD45RA+ positively selected. This chain connects TRBV19 to TRBJ1-1, with D maybe TRBD1 (5 bases). The receptor's source is a man between 18 and 35 years old in good health. Some clones in this sample may be carry-over from other donors' samples. In nucleotides, the CDR3 is TGTGCCAGTAGTACCCGTGGGGGGAACACTGAAGCTTTCTTT. This encodes CASSTRGGNTEAFF.